A single sample is the source of the 2 T cell receptor beta chains below, sequenced in a study of beta chain features in type 1 diabetes. Expressed TCRB transcripts were sequenced because the isolated RNA had all been reverse transcribed beforehand. Clones were sequenced by immunoSEQ multiplex PCR, and TCRdb holds only the in-frame ones, with some missing. The sample records about 250,000 clones, 12% to 15% being singletons. Material: naive CD4+ T cells from blood. The receptors shown here come from a woman between 40 and 55 years old in good health.

This clone was counted a few times. The chain couples TRBV7-9 to TRBJ1-3, with D unresolved. The V gene lost 4 bases and the J gene lost 6 bases, with 13 bases spanning the gap. This CDR3 has 14 amino acids. Germline V gene lookup returns CDR1 SEHNR and CDR2 FQNEAQ (reference sequence). Written as DNA, the CDR3 is TGTGCCAGCAGCTACGGGGAGGGTGAAAACACCATATATTTT. This encodes CASSYGEGENTIYF.

This clone was seen only a few times. J is TRBJ1-4 and V is TRBV6-5; perhaps TRBD1 as D (5 bases). V shed 2 bases and J shed 6 bases, with 10 bases lying between them. The CDR3 contains 14 residues. Germline CDR1 reads MNHEY; CDR2 reads SVGAGI. Here the CDR3 DNA reads TGTGCCAGCAGTTACGCAGGGCGGTATGAAAAACTGTTTTTT. Its translation is CASSYAGRYEKLFF.